Listed below are T cell receptor beta chains from one sample, sequenced in a study of human T cells and chemical hapten exposure. In TCRdb, the RACE reads were re-called with MiXCR into one record per CDR3 protein. The sample has around 330,000 distinct CDR3 sequences, 4.5% to 5.5% seen once. The source was whole blood, collected in connection with sensitization to the hapten diphenylcyclopropenone (DPC). Receptors originate from a woman between 18 and 29 years old with alopecia areata. Some clones in this sample may be carry-over from other donors' samples. Both conserved end residues are part of each CDR3. Clone size is shown for a subset of rows, as once, few, many or a class of expanded clone.

v_call,clone_size,j_call,cdr3_aa
TRBV6-5,many,TRBJ2-1,CASSYSKSYNEQFF
TRBV7-9,.,TRBJ2-7,CASSPQTGGEDEQYF
TRBV7-6,.,TRBJ2-2,CASSLALQGPGELFF
TRBV6-1,many,TRBJ1-5,CASSEGAGDYNQPQHF
TRBV2,many,TRBJ2-2,CASSAGTGGVLFF
TRBV12-5,many,TRBJ1-6,CASGYTGSNSPLHF
TRBV4-2,.,TRBJ2-7,CASSQDGGLEQYF
TRBV7-9,few,TRBJ1-2,CASSLRAGSDGYTF
TRBV14,.,TRBJ2-1,CASSQQGTQFF
TRBV12-3/TRBV12-4,.,TRBJ2-2,CASGKQGDSGELFF
TRBV14,few,TRBJ2-5,CASSLITSGQETQYF
TRBV12-3/TRBV12-4,many,TRBJ1-1,CASSRQEGTEAFF
TRBV7-8,many,TRBJ2-2,CASSLPRRTANTGELFF
TRBV19,.,TRBJ1-5,CASSVRSNQPQHF
TRBV15,.,TRBJ2-5,CATSEEETQYF
TRBV28,many,TRBJ2-7,CASSTNYEQYF
TRBV6-5,many,TRBJ1-2,CATSRLARYTNYGYTF
TRBV7-9,few,TRBJ1-4,CASSLQGSRRNEKLFF
TRBV18,.,TRBJ2-3,CASSPSPAGDTQYF
TRBV3-1,many,TRBJ2-7,CASSLFSGFEQYF
TRBV12-3/TRBV12-4,many,TRBJ1-5,CASSFGGDHSNQPQHF
TRBV14,.,TRBJ2-7,CASTGRIYEQYF
TRBV18,.,TRBJ1-1,CASSPPSQFTEAFF
TRBV24-1,few,TRBJ1-2,CATSDFSGTYGYTF
TRBV20-1,many,TRBJ2-2,CSAPRTSGATGELFF
TRBV2,few,TRBJ2-2,CASSESPTGGGELFF
TRBV21-1,many,TRBJ1-4,CASSRKAEKLFF
TRBV12-3/TRBV12-4,.,TRBJ1-6,CASSLRTGDNSPLHF
TRBV4-3,.,TRBJ2-1,CASSPKADRGAYNEQFF
TRBV5-1,.,TRBJ2-3,CASSLGASSKDTDTQYF
TRBV7-2,many,TRBJ1-2,CASSFSGEDYGYTF
TRBV4-2,.,TRBJ1-1,CASSQAGTGGTEAFF
TRBV24-1,.,TRBJ1-2,CATSDSGTYGYTF
TRBV6-2/TRBV6-3,many,TRBJ1-6,CASSYLSDISPLHF
TRBV9,few,TRBJ2-2,CASSVAGRGRPNTGELFF
TRBV12-3/TRBV12-4,many,TRBJ1-3,CASSRTYSGNTIYF
TRBV5-3,.,TRBJ1-2,CARSSGRDCPPVYGYTF
TRBV14,few,TRBJ1-1,CASSQEDSRVEVTEAFF
TRBV27,.,TRBJ2-3,CASSFRQGKGTQYF
TRBV5-1,many,TRBJ2-1,CASSFGTETTHNEQFF
TRBV4-1,many,TRBJ1-1,CASREPGQRMNTEAFF
TRBV9,many,TRBJ1-2,CASSPDNSYGYTF
TRBV7-6,many,TRBJ2-2,CASPRERGDRTGELFF
TRBV4-3,.,TRBJ1-5,CASSQDLTRVNQPQHF
TRBV12-3/TRBV12-4,many,TRBJ1-5,CASSLWTQPQHF
TRBV18,many,TRBJ2-4,CASSPRVYF
TRBV28,many,TRBJ1-2,CASSSPGQGRYGYTF
TRBV9,many,TRBJ2-3,CASSVGTSATDTQYF
TRBV20-1,.,TRBJ2-5,CSASDPRGGETQYF
TRBV4-3,many,TRBJ2-7,CASSLGSQLPYEQYF
TRBV4-3,.,TRBJ1-3,CASSLEAVSGNTIYF
TRBV12-3/TRBV12-4,few,TRBJ1-1,CASSSVQGTEAFF
TRBV7-2,few,TRBJ2-7,CASSLMRGGRYEQYF
TRBV6-5,few,TRBJ2-4,CASSYQGGKNIQYF
TRBV24-1,few,TRBJ1-2,CATSDSTVYGYTF
TRBV11-1,many,TRBJ1-1,CASSPTAADTEAFF
TRBV28,many,TRBJ2-6,CASSLGTVSGANVLTF